The present T cell receptor beta chain was sequenced within a study of T cell repertoires in cytomegalovirus infection. Study-wide context: Recently identified HLA-C-restricted CMV epitopes were among the peptides used.

This clonotype was picked up a small number of times. The target antigen is unknown. TCRdb independently ran MiXCR on the reads; one entry per CDR3 protein. The sample yields roughly 990,000 distinct CDR3 sequences, more than 25% seen once. Sequencing used cultured CD8+ T cells from PBMCs, obtained from culture after CMV antigen stimulation. The source of this sequence is a human donor in good health (CMV status not recorded). Some clones in this sample may be carry-over from other donors' samples.

The CDR3 coding sequence is TGTGCCAGCATGGATTTAGCGGGGTTGAACACCGGGGAGCTGTTTTTT. As protein: CASMDLAGLNTGELFF. This chain uses TRBV28 with TRBJ2-2; TRBD2 aligns across 8 bases. The V gene end was trimmed by 7 bases and the J gene end by 1 base; junction bases not matched to a gene: 8. The CDR3 loop spans 16 amino acids. Germline CDR1 MDHEN, CDR2 SYDVKM.